Included here is one T cell receptor (beta chain) sequence, with context. This record belongs to a study of TIL therapy for anti-PD-1-resistant metastatic lung cancer. The immunoSEQ assay was v3. Sequencing was performed with immunoSEQ multiplex PCR; in TCRdb, only in-frame clones are kept and a portion is missing. The table includes approximately 95,000 clones, roughly 65% detected once. J gave up 6 bases and V 8 bases, and 13 bases lay outside the gene matches. This CDR3 has 14 residues. The V gene's germline CDR1 is MDHEN and CDR2 SYDVKM. Regarding time point: pre-treatment sample, taken before nivolumab and TIL therapy. Tumor tissue came from excised metastases, mostly pleural nodules or supraclavicular lymph nodes.

This receptor was obtained from a person aged 25 to 85 with non-small cell lung cancer. The input for sequencing was tumor tissue, taken at baseline. The chain employs TRBV28 and TRBJ2-7; 7 nucleotides agree with TRBD1. The CDR3 DNA reads as TGTGCCAGCTTTCAAGGGGGCGAGTCTGGCGAGCAGTACTTC. Residues: CASFQGGESGEQYF.